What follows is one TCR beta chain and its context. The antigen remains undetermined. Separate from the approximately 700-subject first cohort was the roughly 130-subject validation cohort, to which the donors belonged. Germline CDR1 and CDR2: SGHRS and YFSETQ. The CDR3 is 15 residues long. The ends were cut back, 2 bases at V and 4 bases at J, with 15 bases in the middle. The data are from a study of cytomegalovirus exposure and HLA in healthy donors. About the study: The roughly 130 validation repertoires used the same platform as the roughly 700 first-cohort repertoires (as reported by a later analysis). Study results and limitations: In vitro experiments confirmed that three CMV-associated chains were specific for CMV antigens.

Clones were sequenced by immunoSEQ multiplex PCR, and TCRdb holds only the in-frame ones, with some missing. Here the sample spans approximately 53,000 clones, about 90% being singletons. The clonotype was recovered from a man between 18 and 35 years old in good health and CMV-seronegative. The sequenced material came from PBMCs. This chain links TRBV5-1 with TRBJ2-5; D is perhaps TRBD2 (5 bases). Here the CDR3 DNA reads TGCGCCAGCAGCTTCGTTTTTAGGGCGGGAGAGACCCAGTACTTC. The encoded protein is CASSFVFRAGETQYF.